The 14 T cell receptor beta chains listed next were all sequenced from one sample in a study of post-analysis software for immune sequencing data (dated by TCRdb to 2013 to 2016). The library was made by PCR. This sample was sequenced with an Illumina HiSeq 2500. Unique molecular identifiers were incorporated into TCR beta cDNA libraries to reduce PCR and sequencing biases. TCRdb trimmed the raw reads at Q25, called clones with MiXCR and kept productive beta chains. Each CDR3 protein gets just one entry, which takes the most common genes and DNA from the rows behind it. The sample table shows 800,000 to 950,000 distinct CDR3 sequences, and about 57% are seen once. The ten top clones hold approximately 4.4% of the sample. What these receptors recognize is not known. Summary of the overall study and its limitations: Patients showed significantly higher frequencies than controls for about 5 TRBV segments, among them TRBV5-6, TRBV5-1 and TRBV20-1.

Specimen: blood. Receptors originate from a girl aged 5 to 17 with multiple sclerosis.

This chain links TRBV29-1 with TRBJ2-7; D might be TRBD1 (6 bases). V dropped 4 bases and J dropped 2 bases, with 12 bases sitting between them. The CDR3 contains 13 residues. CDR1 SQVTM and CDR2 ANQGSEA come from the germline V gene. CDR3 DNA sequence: TGCAGCGTTGGTGGACAGCGAGCCTACGAGCAGTACTTC. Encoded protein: CSVGGQRAYEQYF.

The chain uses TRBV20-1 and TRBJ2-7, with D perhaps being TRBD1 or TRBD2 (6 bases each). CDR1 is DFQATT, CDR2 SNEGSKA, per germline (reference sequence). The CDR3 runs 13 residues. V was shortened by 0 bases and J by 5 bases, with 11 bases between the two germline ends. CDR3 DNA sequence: TGCAGTGCTAGAGAACGAGGGGGGAACGAGCAGTACTTC. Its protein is CSARERGGNEQYF.

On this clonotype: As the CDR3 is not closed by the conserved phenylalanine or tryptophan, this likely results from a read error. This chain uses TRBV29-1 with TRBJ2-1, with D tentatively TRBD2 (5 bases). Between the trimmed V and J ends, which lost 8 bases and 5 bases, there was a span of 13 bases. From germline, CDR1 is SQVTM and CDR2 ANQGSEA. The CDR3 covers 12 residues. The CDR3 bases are TGCAGCTCTTGGCCGGGGAACAATGAGCAGTTCTTA. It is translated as CSSWPGNNEQFL.

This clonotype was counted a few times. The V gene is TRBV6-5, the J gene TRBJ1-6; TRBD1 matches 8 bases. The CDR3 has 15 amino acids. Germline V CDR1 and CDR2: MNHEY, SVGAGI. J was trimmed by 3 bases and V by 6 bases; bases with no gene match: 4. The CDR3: CASSHTGGYNSPLHF. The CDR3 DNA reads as TGTGCCAGCAGCCACACAGGGGGCTATAATTCACCCCTCCACTTT.

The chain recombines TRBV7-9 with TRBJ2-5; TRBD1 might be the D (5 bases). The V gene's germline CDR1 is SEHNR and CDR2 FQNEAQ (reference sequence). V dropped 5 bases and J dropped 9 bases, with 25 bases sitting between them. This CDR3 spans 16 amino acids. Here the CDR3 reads CASSPRRIPTLGPQYF. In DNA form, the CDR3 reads TGTGCCAGCAGCCCAAGACGTATCCCCACCTTGGGGCCCCAGTACTTC.

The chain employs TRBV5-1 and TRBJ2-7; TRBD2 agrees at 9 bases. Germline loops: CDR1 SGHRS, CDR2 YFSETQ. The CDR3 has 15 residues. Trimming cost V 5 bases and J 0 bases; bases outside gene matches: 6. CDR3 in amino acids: CASRRLAELSYEQYF. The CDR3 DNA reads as TGCGCCAGCAGGCGACTAGCGGAACTCTCCTACGAGCAGTACTTC.

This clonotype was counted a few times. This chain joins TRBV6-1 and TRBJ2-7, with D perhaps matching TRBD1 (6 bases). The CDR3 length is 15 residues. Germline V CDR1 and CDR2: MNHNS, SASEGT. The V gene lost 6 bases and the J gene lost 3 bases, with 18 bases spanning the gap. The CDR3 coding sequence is TGTGCCAGCAGGGACAGACTGTTTTCCCTCTACGAGCAGTACTTC. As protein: CASRDRLFSLYEQYF.

The CDR3 DNA sequence: TGCAGTGCCCCATCACTAGGGTATACAGATACGCAGTATTTT. Its translation is CSAPSLGYTDTQYF. The chain carries TRBV20-1 and TRBJ2-3; a possible D gene is TRBD2 (5 bases). Germline V gene data show CDR1 as DFQATT and CDR2 as SNEGSKA (reference sequence). V shed 6 bases and J shed 3 bases, with 16 bases lying between them. The CDR3 loop spans 14 amino acids.

The CDR3, as DNA: TGTGCCAGCAGCTCCCGCGGGGGACCCAATGAGCAGTTCTTC. It translates to CASSSRGGPNEQFF. The J gene is TRBJ2-1, the V gene TRBV7-2; 7 nucleotides match TRBD2. The CDR3 is 14 amino acids. The germline gives CDR1 SGHTA, CDR2 FQGNSA. V was clipped by 4 bases and J by 6 bases; unmatched bases: 6.

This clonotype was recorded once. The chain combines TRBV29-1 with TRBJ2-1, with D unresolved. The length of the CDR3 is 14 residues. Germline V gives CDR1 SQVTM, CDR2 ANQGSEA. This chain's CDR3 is CSFLPKSSYNEQFF. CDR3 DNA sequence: TGCAGTTTTCTACCAAAAAGCTCCTACAATGAGCAGTTCTTC.

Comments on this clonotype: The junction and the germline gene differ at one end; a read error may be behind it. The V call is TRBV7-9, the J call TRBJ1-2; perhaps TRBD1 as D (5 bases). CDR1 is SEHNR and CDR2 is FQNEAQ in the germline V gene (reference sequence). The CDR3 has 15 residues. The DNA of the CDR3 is TGTGCCAGCAGTTTAGGGTCCGGACAAGTCTATGGCTACACCTTC. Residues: CASSLGSGQVYGYTF.

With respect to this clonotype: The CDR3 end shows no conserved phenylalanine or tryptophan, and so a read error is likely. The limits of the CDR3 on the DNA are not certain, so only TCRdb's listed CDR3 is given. The CDR3 here is CASSYHNEQFFV. This rearrangement joins TRBV5-4 to TRBJ2-1. Germline lookup yields CDR1 SGHNT and CDR2 YYREEE (reference sequence). Both ends counted, the CDR3 spans 12 residues.

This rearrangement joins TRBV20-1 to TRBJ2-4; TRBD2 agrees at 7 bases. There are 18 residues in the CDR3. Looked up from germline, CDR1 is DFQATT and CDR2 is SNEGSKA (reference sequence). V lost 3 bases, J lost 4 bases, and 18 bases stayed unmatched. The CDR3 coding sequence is TGCAGTGCTAGGGGCCAGCGGGGCCTGGGGCCTTTAAAAAACATTCAGTACTTC. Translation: CSARGQRGLGPLKNIQYF.

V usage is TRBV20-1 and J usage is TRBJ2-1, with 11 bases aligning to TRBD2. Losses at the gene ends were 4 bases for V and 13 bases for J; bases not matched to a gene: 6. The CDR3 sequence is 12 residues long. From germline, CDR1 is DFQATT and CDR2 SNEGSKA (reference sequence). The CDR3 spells CSANLAGGLQFF. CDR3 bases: TGCAGTGCTAATCTAGCGGGAGGACTTCAGTTCTTC.